Listed below are T cell receptor beta chains from one sample, sequenced in a study of blood T cell repertoires in COVID-19. Some clones are missing from TCRdb's copy, which holds only in-frame ones; the method was immunoSEQ multiplex PCR. The sample contains around 250,000 clones, about 89% of which appear only once. The sequenced material came from PBMCs or T cells enriched from blood (not recorded which). The receptors stem from a human donor in a cohort exposed to, infected with or recovered from COVID-19 (not recorded which). The donor label of this sample is uncertain. Both conserved end residues are part of each CDR3.

J: TRBJ2-3
V: TRBV27
CDR3: CASSLVGPGLAGGLVSTDTQYF

J: TRBJ1-4
V: TRBV27
CDR3: CASSFEPPGTGGFAGTEKLFF

J: TRBJ1-3
V: TRBV7-8
CDR3: CASSTRGGNTIYF

J: TRBJ2-5
V: TRBV30
CDR3: CAWSVRGETQYF

J: TRBJ1-2
V: TRBV12-3/TRBV12-4
CDR3: CASSFEGIGGYTF

J: TRBJ2-7
V: TRBV4-1
CDR3: CASSQAPRGTGDYEQYF

J: TRBJ2-1
V: TRBV6-5
CDR3: CASRTSGGPYNEQFF

J: TRBJ1-2
V: TRBV18
CDR3: CASSTGGDYGYTF

J: TRBJ2-7
V: TRBV19
CDR3: CASSTQTSSEQYF

J: TRBJ1-1
V: TRBV27
CDR3: CASSLGGWDRGRWSTEAFF

J: TRBJ1-5
V: TRBV2
CDR3: CASSATGGNQPQHF

J: TRBJ1-2
V: TRBV29-1
CDR3: CSFGDRESVYGYTF

J: TRBJ1-2
V: TRBV5-1
CDR3: CASSLVRQGVDGYTF

J: TRBJ1-6
V: TRBV4-1
CDR3: CASSQDRVGDDSPLHF

J: TRBJ2-7
V: TRBV6-5
CDR3: CASSPDRELSYEQYF

J: TRBJ1-2
V: TRBV6-2/TRBV6-3
CDR3: CASSSYGTGDSYGYTF

J: TRBJ2-3
V: TRBV27
CDR3: CASTSGGGSDTQYF

J: TRBJ1-1
V: TRBV6-5
CDR3: CASSYGGTHTEAFF

J: TRBJ1-4
V: TRBV19
CDR3: CASSTRGNGGEKLFF

J: TRBJ1-1
V: TRBV5-4
CDR3: CASSFEIQGSPTEAFF

J: TRBJ2-2
V: TRBV2
CDR3: CASSAATGWTGELFF

J: TRBJ1-6
V: TRBV4-2
CDR3: CASSQTEGYSPLHF

J: TRBJ2-5
V: TRBV3-1/TRBV3-2
CDR3: CASSQWARIAGGGETQYF

J: TRBJ1-5
V: TRBV27
CDR3: CASSPRAGPNQPQHF

J: TRBJ2-7
V: TRBV19
CDR3: CASSTNSGGSGKQYF

J: TRBJ2-1
V: TRBV2
CDR3: CASSESRGGGYNEQFF

J: TRBJ1-4
V: TRBV6-5
CDR3: CASRRGAKEKLFF

J: TRBJ1-1
V: TRBV6-5
CDR3: CASRSELNTEAFF

J: TRBJ2-2
V: TRBV5-6
CDR3: CASSEWTGAHGELFF

J: TRBJ2-1
V: TRBV11-2
CDR3: CASGSLAGKKGEQFF

J: TRBJ2-4
V: TRBV19
CDR3: CASSTAGQQNIQYF

J: TRBJ2-7
V: TRBV18
CDR3: CASSYSREEQYF

J: TRBJ1-1
V: TRBV3-1/TRBV3-2
CDR3: CASSRTGFESFF

J: TRBJ1-1
V: TRBV6-5
CDR3: CASTGGTEAFF

J: TRBJ2-1
V: TRBV9
CDR3: CASSVAGGARNEQFF

J: TRBJ1-5
V: TRBV19
CDR3: CASSIVLDGNQPQHF

J: TRBJ2-5
V: TRBV5-4
CDR3: CAAGGGVRGETQYF

J: TRBJ1-5
V: TRBV27
CDR3: CASSFEGRGQPQHF

J: TRBJ2-1
V: TRBV18
CDR3: CASSPWGGHDNEQFF

J: TRBJ1-4
V: TRBV4-3
CDR3: CASSQDNKGGSEKLFF

J: TRBJ2-7
V: TRBV7-2
CDR3: CASSAPGASGLNEQYF

J: TRBJ2-5
V: TRBV21-1
CDR3: CASSKPSWTVRNTMEETQYF

J: TRBJ2-5
V: TRBV14
CDR3: CASSLGGWGETQYF

J: TRBJ2-2
V: TRBV27
CDR3: CASSFFLNTGELFF

J: TRBJ2-7
V: TRBV24-1
CDR3: CATSDPGLDKFSYEQYF

J: TRBJ1-4
V: TRBV28
CDR3: CASWNSGEKLFF

J: TRBJ2-4
V: TRBV5-4
CDR3: CASSLGLERYF

J: TRBJ2-5
V: TRBV30
CDR3: CAWSVGTSGRQETQYF

J: TRBJ1-5
V: TRBV6-5
CDR3: CASRMTANQPQHF

J: TRBJ2-2
V: TRBV7-3
CDR3: CASSLTGTGGHRELFF

J: TRBJ2-3
V: TRBV23-1
CDR3: CASSQPKRRALQYF

J: TRBJ1-1
V: TRBV12-5
CDR3: CASGLAIQQLPGVAFF

J: TRBJ1-2
V: TRBV30
CDR3: CAWSETLGYGYTF

J: TRBJ2-5
V: TRBV18
CDR3: CASSRTMGAQETQYF